A selection of T cell receptor beta chains follows, all from one sample in a study of cytomegalovirus exposure and HLA in healthy donors. Data came from immunoSEQ multiplex PCR; TCRdb stores just in-frame clones and leaves some out. The table has around 97,000 clones, roughly four fifths seen once. The specimen sequenced was PBMCs. These receptors all stem from a man aged 40-49 years in good health and CMV-seronegative. CDR3s include the opening cysteine and the closing phenylalanine or tryptophan. A D gene is named only where the DNA matches it firmly. Clone size appears in some rows only: once, few, many, or a class for an expanded clone.

d_call j_call v_call clone_size cdr3_nt cdr3_aa
TRBD1 TRBJ1-3 TRBV6-4 NA TGTGCCAGCGGACAGGGGTTGGGTGGAAACACCATATATTTT CASGQGLGGNTIYF
NA TRBJ2-2 TRBV18 NA TGTGCCAGCCACGGACAACAGGGCGTCACCGGGGAGCTGTTTTTT CASHGQQGVTGELFF
TRBD1 TRBJ1-2 TRBV5-1 NA TGCGCCAGCAGCCGCGGACAGGGCCGGGGCTACACCTTC CASSRGQGRGYTF
NA TRBJ1-5 TRBV5-6 NA TGTGCCAGCACCCGAGGGGGTAGCAAGCCCCAGCATTTT CASTRGGSKPQHF
NA TRBJ2-5 TRBV7-8 NA TGTGCCAGCAGCTTAGTAGAGTACCAAGAGACCCAGTACTTC CASSLVEYQETQYF
NA TRBJ2-1 TRBV15 few TGTGCCACCAGCGTAACGCTCAGGGGCAATGAGCAGTTCTTC CATSVTLRGNEQFF
TRBD2 TRBJ2-7 TRBV5-6 NA TGTGCCAGCAATATCGTTGGACTAGCGGCCGCCTACGAGCAGTACTTC CASNIVGLAAAYEQYF
NA TRBJ1-1 TRBV4-3 NA TGCGCCAGCAAGACAGGCCGTAGCCTGAACACTGAAGCTTTCTTT CASKTGRSLNTEAFF
TRBD1 TRBJ1-1 TRBV6-6 few TGTGCCAGCACCGGGACAGAATCCATGAACACTGAAGCTTTCTTT CASTGTESMNTEAFF
NA TRBJ1-5 TRBV4-3 NA TGCGCCAGCAGCCAAGTAGTGGGCACTCAGCCCCAGCATTTT CASSQVVGTQPQHF
NA TRBJ2-3 TRBV29-1 once TGCAGCGTGGGGTGGGGGGGCCGCACAGATACGCAGTATTTT CSVGWGGRTDTQYF
NA TRBJ1-1 TRBV4-1 NA TGCGCCAGCGGTTTAAAGCTGAACACTGAAGCTTTCTTT CASGLKLNTEAFF
NA TRBJ2-7 TRBV5-4 few TGTGCCAGCAGCTTGGGGGGGAGGACCTACGAGCAGTACTTC CASSLGGRTYEQYF
NA TRBJ2-6 TRBV2 NA TGTGCCAGCAAAGTGGAGTCAGGGGCCAACGTCCTGACTTTC CASKVESGANVLTF
TRBD1 TRBJ2-7 TRBV7-2 NA TGTGCCAGCAGCTTAATGACAGGGGATAGCTACGAGCAGTACTTC CASSLMTGDSYEQYF
NA TRBJ2-5 TRBV28 NA TGTGCCAGCAGTGCCTCACTTAACAGGGGGGGACAAGAGACCCAGTACTTC CASSASLNRGGQETQYF
NA TRBJ2-7 TRBV10-3 NA TGTGCCATCAGTGGCGGGACGACGCCGTTCTACGAGCAGTACTTC CAISGGTTPFYEQYF
NA TRBJ2-5 TRBV27 NA TGTGCCAGCACCCACGGAGGTTTAGAGACCCAGTACTTC CASTHGGLETQYF
TRBD1 TRBJ2-1 TRBV19 NA TGTGCCAGTAGTATTATCGGACAGGGGGGGGATGAGCAGTTCTTC CASSIIGQGGDEQFF
TRBD1 TRBJ1-5 TRBV2 NA TGTGCCAGCAGCCGGGACAGGGGCGATCAGCCCCAGCATTTT CASSRDRGDQPQHF
NA TRBJ1-4 TRBV30 NA TGTGCCTGGAGTATACGGGAAAAACTGTTTTTT CAWSIREKLFF
NA TRBJ1-6 TRBV4-2 NA TGTGCCAGCAGCCACGAGACGGACAGCTATAATTCACCCCTCCACTTT CASSHETDSYNSPLHF
NA TRBJ2-2 TRBV27 NA TGTGCCAGCAGTTTATTCGGCGGGGATAACACCGGGGAGCTGTTTTTT CASSLFGGDNTGELFF
TRBD1 TRBJ1-4 TRBV4-3 NA TGCGCCAGCAGCCAAACCCACAGGGGGCGGGGTGAAAAACTGTTTTTT CASSQTHRGRGEKLFF
TRBD2 TRBJ2-7 TRBV4-2 NA TGTGCCAGCAGCCAAGATAGCGGGGACGGACTGAATATCCTCTACGAGCAGTACTTC CASSQDSGDGLNILYEQYF
NA TRBJ1-4 TRBV18 few TGTGCCAGCTCCCCCCGGGGGACGGTTGAAAAACTGTTTTTT CASSPRGTVEKLFF
TRBD1 TRBJ1-2 TRBV5-1 NA TGCGCCAGCAGCTACAGGGGACGACCTGATGGTGGCTACACCTTC CASSYRGRPDGGYTF
TRBD2 TRBJ2-3 TRBV5-4 NA TGTGCCAGCAGCCTCGGGGGGGGGCAGTCAACAGATACGCAGTATTTT CASSLGGGQSTDTQYF
TRBD1 TRBJ2-7 TRBV5-1 few TGCGCCAGCAGCTCGGGACAGGGAAACTACGAGCAGTACTTC CASSSGQGNYEQYF
NA TRBJ1-3 TRBV9 NA TGTGCCAGCAGCGCGATGGGACTATCTGGAAACACCATATATTTT CASSAMGLSGNTIYF
TRBD1 TRBJ1-1 TRBV7-9 NA TGTGCCAGCAGTTTGGGACAGGGTATAGGCGCGGCTTTCTTT CASSLGQGIGAAFF
NA TRBJ2-5 TRBV9 NA TGTGCCAGCAGCGTAGATGGACAGCGCCAAGAGACCCAGTACTTC CASSVDGQRQETQYF
NA TRBJ2-7 TRBV5-4 NA TGTGCCAGCAGCTTGGAGGGCAGGGATTCCTACGAGCAGTACTTC CASSLEGRDSYEQYF
TRBD1 TRBJ2-7 TRBV6-1 NA TGTGCCAGCACGAACAGGGGAACCTACGAGCAGTACTTC CASTNRGTYEQYF
TRBD2 TRBJ2-3 TRBV19 NA TGTGCCAGTAGGACCGGGACTAGCGGGGGACAGGGTACGCAGTATTTT CASRTGTSGGQGTQYF
TRBD1 TRBJ2-1 TRBV5-4 NA TGTGCCAGCAGCCCCGACGGGACAGGGGGGTACAATGAGCAGTTCTTC CASSPDGTGGYNEQFF
NA TRBJ1-1 TRBV5-1 few TGCGCCAGCAGCTTGGCCGCGGGAGGGCTAGGCACTGAAGCTTTCTTT CASSLAAGGLGTEAFF
NA TRBJ1-5 TRBV27 NA TGTGCCAGCAGTTTGATCTGGGGAGGTCAGCCCCAGCATTTT CASSLIWGGQPQHF